A single TCR beta chain is shown here with its context. This entry comes from a study of T cell responses to AZD1222 COVID-19 vaccine. This CDR3 comprises 13 residues. V dropped 5 bases and J dropped 3; count of bases not matched to a gene: 3. The V gene's germline CDR1 is LGHDT and CDR2 YNNKEL (reference sequence). The repertoire was sequenced with immunoSEQ multiplex PCR; TCRdb's copy has only in-frame clones and lacks some. This sample carries approximately 100,000 clones, about 88% of them seen once, and the ten largest clones take around 5%. The source was peripheral blood, collected 28 days after the second AZD1222 dose. The TCR was taken from an adult who received the AZD1222 COVID-19 vaccine. V usage is TRBV3-1 (or the pseudogene TRBV3-2) and J usage is TRBJ1-2, with TRBD1 matching 7 bases. The CDR3, as DNA: TGTGCCAGCAGCTATACAGGGGACTATGGCTACACCTTC. It encodes CASSYTGDYGYTF.